This T cell receptor (beta chain) was profiled in a study of blood T cells in healthy people across ages. Study findings and constraints: Shifts in expanded clonotypes may have been confounded by donor CMV status, which was unknown.

CDR3 length equals 14 residues. Per the germline V gene, CDR1 is SGHRS and CDR2 is YFSETQ. J was trimmed by 5 bases and V by 5 bases; bases with no gene match: 8. The use of a sample-barcoded 5' primer and a J-beta primer mix characterized a second PCR of roughly 6 to 11 cycles. TCRdb analysed the 5' RACE reads with MiXCR anew, one entry per CDR3 protein. Among about 720,000 distinct CDR3 sequences listed, about 25% were seen once. This clonotype was seen a few times. Antigen specificity is unknown. The sample, 9 to 10 milliliters of peripheral blood, was drawn from each donor. These data were likewise used in another study, on T cells of mothers and their children. That work states: Related pairs of mothers and children showed slightly higher, non-significant overlap versus unrelated pairs.

The V and J genes are TRBV5-1 and TRBJ1-1; TRBD1 agrees at 8 bases. The sequence was collected from a boy between 10 and 17 years old in good health. Specimen: blood. The CDR3 sequence: CASSFTGGGTEAFF. The CDR3 DNA reads as TGCGCCAGCAGTTTTACAGGGGGAGGAACTGAAGCTTTCTTT. Together with reference TRBV5-1 and TRBJ1-1, the CDR3 gives the full variable domain: KAGVTQTPRYLIKTRGQQVTLSCSPISGHRSVSWYQQTPGQGLQFLFEYFSETQRNKGNFPGRFSGRQFSNSRSEMNVSTLELGDSALYLCASSFTGGGTEAFFGQGTRLTVV.